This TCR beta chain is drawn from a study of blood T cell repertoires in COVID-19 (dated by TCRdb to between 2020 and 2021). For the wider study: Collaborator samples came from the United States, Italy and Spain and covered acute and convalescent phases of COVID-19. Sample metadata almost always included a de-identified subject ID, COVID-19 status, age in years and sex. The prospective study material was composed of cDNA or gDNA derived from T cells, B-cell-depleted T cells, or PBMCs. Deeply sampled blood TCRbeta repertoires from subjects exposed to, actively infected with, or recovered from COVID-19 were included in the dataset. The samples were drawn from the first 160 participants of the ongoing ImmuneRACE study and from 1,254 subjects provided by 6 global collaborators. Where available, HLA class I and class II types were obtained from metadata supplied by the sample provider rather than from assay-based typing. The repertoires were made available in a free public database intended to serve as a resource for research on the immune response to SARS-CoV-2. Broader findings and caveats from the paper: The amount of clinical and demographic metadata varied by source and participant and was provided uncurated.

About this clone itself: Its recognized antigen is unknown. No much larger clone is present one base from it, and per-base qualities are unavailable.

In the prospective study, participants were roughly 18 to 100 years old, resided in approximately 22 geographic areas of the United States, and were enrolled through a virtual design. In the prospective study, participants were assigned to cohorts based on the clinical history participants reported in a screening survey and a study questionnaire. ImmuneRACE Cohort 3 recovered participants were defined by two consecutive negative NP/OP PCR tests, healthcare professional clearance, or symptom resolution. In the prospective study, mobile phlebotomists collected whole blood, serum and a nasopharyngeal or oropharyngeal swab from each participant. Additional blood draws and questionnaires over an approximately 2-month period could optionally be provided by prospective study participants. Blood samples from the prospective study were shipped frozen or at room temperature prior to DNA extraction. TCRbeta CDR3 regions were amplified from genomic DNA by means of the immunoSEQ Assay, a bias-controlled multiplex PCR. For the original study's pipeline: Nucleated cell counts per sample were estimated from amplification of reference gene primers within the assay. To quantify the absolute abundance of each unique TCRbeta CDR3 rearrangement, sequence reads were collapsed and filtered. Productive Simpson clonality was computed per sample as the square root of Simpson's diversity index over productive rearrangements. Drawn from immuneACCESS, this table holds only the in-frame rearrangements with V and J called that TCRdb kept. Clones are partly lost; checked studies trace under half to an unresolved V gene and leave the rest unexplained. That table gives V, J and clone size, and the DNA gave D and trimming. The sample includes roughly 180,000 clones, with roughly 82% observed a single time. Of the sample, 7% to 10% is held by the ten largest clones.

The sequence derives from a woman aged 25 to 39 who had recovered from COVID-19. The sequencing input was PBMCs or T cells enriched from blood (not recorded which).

The DNA sequence reads TGTGCCAGCAGCCAAGGGACTAGCGGGAGTCTCGATACGCAGTATTTT. Translated, it gives CASSQGTSGSLDTQYF. Recombination linked TRBV3-1 (or the pseudogene TRBV3-2) to TRBJ2-3; 13 nucleotides in the junction match TRBD2. As encoded in the germline V gene (reference sequence), CDR1 is LGHDT while CDR2 is YNNKEL. Clipping removes 1 base from V and 6 bases from J, with 4 as the unmatched junction base count. The CDR3 runs 16 residues from the cysteine to the phenylalanine. The kept DNA is CDR3 alone, 48 bases in frame from the first base.